This TCR beta chain was found in a study of blood T cell repertoires in COVID-19. Study-level background: Sample material is recorded as cDNA or gDNA derived from T cells, B-cell-depleted T cells, or PBMCs.

Clones were read by immunoSEQ multiplex PCR, and TCRdb kept only the in-frame ones, dropping some. The sample carries about 120,000 clones, around nine tenths recorded once. Sequenced material: peripheral blood. The TCR sequence derives from a woman aged 45-59 years with active or convalescent COVID-19.

CDR3 DNA: TGTGCCAGCAGTTTACAACAGGGGTATGGCTACACCTTC. This encodes CASSLQQGYGYTF. This chain uses TRBV12-3 or TRBV12-4 with TRBJ1-2; 7 nucleotides match TRBD1. With V trimmed by 2 bases and J by 5 bases, 2 bases remained unmatched. The CDR3 extends over 13 amino acids.